The 31 T cell receptor beta chains below come from one sample, sequenced in a study of blood T cell repertoires in COVID-19. TCRdb's copy holds only in-frame clones and misses some; the assay was immunoSEQ multiplex PCR. The sample lists 150,000 to 250,000 clones, roughly 84% occurring once. The sequenced sample consisted of PBMCs or T cells enriched from blood (not recorded which). The receptors originated from a man aged 35-49 years who had recovered from COVID-19.

The chain couples TRBV5-1 to TRBJ2-7, with D tentatively TRBD1 (6 bases). This CDR3 region has 15 residues. V lost 1 base and J lost 4, with 15 bases in between. The germline V gene has CDR1 SGHRS and CDR2 YFSETQ. CDR3 sequence: CASSLFTGYMYEQYF. CDR3 bases: TGCGCCAGCAGCTTGTTTACAGGGTACATGTACGAGCAGTACTTC.

The chain employs TRBV7-9 and TRBJ1-1; D call uncertain. The V and J ends lost 1 base and 1 base respectively, with 7 bases between them. This CDR3 comprises 14 residues. Germline-derived CDR1 and CDR2 are SEHNR and FQNEAQ (reference sequence). The CDR3 protein is CASSLGSGNTEAFF. Here the CDR3 DNA reads TGTGCCAGCAGCTTAGGCTCAGGGAACACTGAAGCTTTCTTT.

The genes are TRBV5-1 and TRBJ1-6, with 10 bases fitting TRBD1. The CDR3 has 15 residues. The V gene end was trimmed by 6 bases and the J gene end by 5 bases; junction bases not matched to a gene: 5. Germline V CDR1 and CDR2: SGHRS, YFSETQ. CDR3 bases: TGCGCCAGCACCCTCGGACAGGGGGATAATTCACCCCTCCACTTT. Its protein product is CASTLGQGDNSPLHF. Supplemented by reference TRBV5-1 and TRBJ1-6, the full variable domain reads KAGVTQTPRYLIKTRGQQVTLSCSPISGHRSVSWYQQTPGQGLQFLFEYFSETQRNKGNFPGRFSGRQFSNSRSEMNVSTLELGDSALYLCASTLGQGDNSPLHFGNGTRLTVT.

The rearrangement uses TRBV5-1 and TRBJ1-2, with D possibly matching TRBD1 (6 bases). The CDR3 is 14 amino acids. CDR1 SGHRS and CDR2 YFSETQ come from the germline V gene. V was cut by 1 base and J by 4 bases, with 11 bases left in between. CDR3 sequence reads: CASSLKGVGYGYTF. As DNA, the CDR3 is TGCGCCAGCAGCTTGAAGGGGGTAGGCTATGGCTACACCTTC.

The chain recombines TRBV20-1 with TRBJ1-5; a possible D gene is TRBD1 (6 bases). The CDR3 runs to 14 residues. Trimming took off 3 bases at V and 3 bases at J, with 12 bases between the two ends. Germline CDR1 DFQATT, CDR2 SNEGSKA (reference sequence). CDR3 DNA: TGCAGTGCTAGTTTCAGGGGATTCAATCAGCCCCAGCATTTT. Translated, it gives CSASFRGFNQPQHF.

The rearrangement joins TRBV20-1 to TRBJ1-2; D remains ambiguous. CDR3 length equals 11 residues. The germline gives CDR1 DFQATT, CDR2 SNEGSKA (reference sequence). CDR3 in amino acids: CRPLLNYGYTF. The CDR3 DNA sequence: TGCAGGCCACTGCTGAACTATGGCTACACCTTC.

The CDR3 protein is CASSQDLTGGLGNQPQHF. DNA of the CDR3: TGCGCCAGCAGCCAAGATTTAACAGGGGGCTTGGGGAATCAGCCCCAGCATTTT. The chain carries TRBV4-1 and TRBJ1-5, with TRBD1 matching over 9 bases. The CDR3 has 18 residues. CDR1 and CDR2 (germline): MGHRA, YSYEKL. The V segment lost 0 bases and the J segment 4 bases; nucleotides outside the gene matches: 10.

This clone was observed a handful of times. The rearrangement joins TRBV7-9 to TRBJ2-1; TRBD2 matches at 11 bases. With 4 bases clipped from V and 0 bases from J, the junction kept 8 bases outside the gene matches. Germline V gives CDR1 SEHNR, CDR2 FQNEAQ (reference sequence). CDR3 size: 18 residues. This chain's CDR3 is CASSSIAGGLSSYNEQFF. The CDR3 DNA follows: TGTGCCAGCAGCTCAATAGCGGGGGGGCTCAGCTCCTACAATGAGCAGTTCTTC.

The chain links TRBV5-1 to TRBJ2-3; D gene uncertain. This CDR3 comprises 13 residues. The V end lost 3 bases, the J end lost 4 bases, and 9 bases lay between the germline ends. Germline-derived CDR1 and CDR2 are SGHRS and YFSETQ. CDR3 coding DNA: TGCGCCAGCAGCTCTCTTAACTCAGATACGCAGTATTTT. Its protein product is CASSSLNSDTQYF.

The chain joins TRBV11-2 to TRBJ1-3, with unresolved D. V dropped 1 base and J dropped 2 bases, with 12 bases sitting between them. CDR3 length: 16 amino acids. From germline, CDR1 is SGHAT and CDR2 FQNNGV. CDR3 sequence reads: CASSLAERPTGNTIYF. The DNA for the CDR3 is TGTGCCAGCAGCTTAGCCGAGCGGCCTACTGGAAACACCATATATTTT.

This chain links TRBV5-1 with TRBJ1-4; D might be TRBD1 (5 bases). This CDR3 comprises 18 residues. In germline, CDR1 is SGHRS, CDR2 YFSETQ. V was shortened by 2 bases and J by 0 bases, with 17 bases between the two germline ends. DNA for the CDR3: TGCGCCAGCAGCTTAGATTCTCTGGGGCTCCCAACTAATGAAAAACTGTTTTTT. Translated, it gives CASSLDSLGLPTNEKLFF.

DNA for the CDR3: TGTGCCAGCAGTCCTGCCCGCTTAGCGGGGGGCCCAGAGACCCAGTACTTC. It encodes CASSPARLAGGPETQYF. The chain carries TRBV28 and TRBJ2-5, with 10 bases lining up with TRBD2. V dropped 5 bases and J dropped 4; count of bases not matched to a gene: 13. The germline V gene has CDR1 MDHEN and CDR2 SYDVKM. This CDR3 comprises 17 residues.

There are a few counts of this clone. A junction end diverges from the germline sequence, so it may reflect a read error. This chain links TRBV11-2 with TRBJ1-1; possibly TRBD1 for D (5 bases). The CDR3 has 13 amino acids. Germline assignment: CDR1 SGHAT and CDR2 FQNNGV. CDR3 coding DNA: TGTGCCAGCGGCTTTCAGGGCAACACTGAAGCTTTCTTT. Protein product: CASGFQGNTEAFF.

This clone was seen only once. The V and J genes are TRBV4-3 and TRBJ2-3, with D perhaps TRBD2 (7 bases). Trimming shortened V by 0 bases and J by 1 base, and 14 bases separated the two germline ends. This CDR3 contains 17 residues. Germline CDR1 is LGHNA and CDR2 is YSLEER. This CDR3 is CASSQDDGGARTDTQYF. The CDR3 coding sequence is TGCGCCAGCAGCCAAGATGATGGGGGGGCCCGCACAGATACGCAGTATTTT.

The chain is built from TRBV7-9 and TRBJ1-4; 7 nucleotides line up with TRBD1. The germline gives CDR1 SEHNR, CDR2 FQNEAQ (reference sequence). This CDR3 spans 16 amino acids. After removal of 5 bases from V and 7 bases from J, the junction contained 13 bases not matched to a gene. CDR3 sequence: CASSLSGGTAFEKLFF. CDR3 DNA: TGTGCCAGCAGCCTTAGTGGGGGGACAGCCTTTGAAAAACTGTTTTTT. The full variable domain, rest sourced from reference TRBV7-9 and TRBJ1-4, is DTGVSQNPRHKITKRGQNVTFRCDPISEHNRLYWYRQTLGQGPEFLTYFQNEAQLEKSRLLSDRFSAERPKGSFSTLEIQRTEQGDSAMYLCASSLSGGTAFEKLFFGSGTQLSVL.

The chain employs TRBV5-4 and TRBJ2-3; no reliable D call. V lost 2 bases to trimming and J lost 0 bases, with 10 bases between them. The V gene's germline CDR1 is SGHNT and CDR2 YYREEE (reference sequence). This CDR3 contains 15 residues. The CDR3 loop is CASSLRLTSTDTQYF. CDR3 in DNA: TGTGCCAGCAGCTTAAGACTGACTAGCACAGATACGCAGTATTTT.

This chain joins TRBV5-1 and TRBJ1-1; D is undetermined. Germline loops: CDR1 SGHRS, CDR2 YFSETQ. The CDR3 is made up of 16 amino acids. Trimming took 0 bases from V and 4 from J, leaving 16 bases between them. The CDR3 DNA reads as TGCGCCAGCAGCTTGGAGGGTCGGAGGACCGGCACTGAAGCTTTCTTT. This translates into CASSLEGRRTGTEAFF.

There are a few counts of this clone. The V and J genes are TRBV6-2 or TRBV6-3 and TRBJ2-5, with D possibly being TRBD2 (5 bases). With 0 bases removed from V and 7 bases from J, the gap between germline ends came to 18 bases. Germline V gene lookup returns CDR1 MNHEY and CDR2 SVGEGT. This CDR3 contains 16 residues. The CDR3 bases are TGTGCCAGCAGTTACTCAACGGCGGGCGCGGATTGGACCCAGTACTTC. Amino acid sequence: CASSYSTAGADWTQYF.

The rearrangement uses TRBV9 and TRBJ2-5, with a weak D call TRBD1 (5 bases). V shed 0 bases and J shed 5 bases, with 11 bases lying between them. The CDR3 totals 14 residues. Germline CDR1 is SGDLS and CDR2 is YYNGEE. Here the CDR3 DNA reads TGTGCCAGCAGCGTAGAAGGGGCCGGGGAGACCCAGTACTTC. It specifies CASSVEGAGETQYF.

The chain carries TRBV27 and TRBJ2-1; tentative D call: TRBD1 (6 bases). The germline CDR1 and CDR2 sequences are MNHEY and SMNVEV (reference sequence). This CDR3 is built from 15 residues. The V end lost 8 bases, the J end lost 8 bases, and 22 bases lay between the germline ends. DNA for the CDR3: TGTGCCAGCGGAGATGACCCCAGGGGTCCCGATGAGCAGTTCTTC. Translating it yields CASGDDPRGPDEQFF.

The chain has TRBV19 and TRBJ1-1; 8 bases fit TRBD1. This CDR3 has 14 residues. CDR1 and CDR2 from the germline V gene are LNHDA and SQIVND (reference sequence). The J segment lost 2 bases and the V segment lost 5 bases, leaving 4 bases of the junction unmatched. CDR3 coding DNA: TGTGCCAGTAGTCCGCAGGGGGCTAACACTGAAGCTTTCTTT. It specifies CASSPQGANTEAFF. The full variable domain, its missing parts supplied by reference TRBV19 and TRBJ1-1, is DGGITQSPKYLFRKEGQNVTLSCEQNLNHDAMYWYRQDPGQGLRLIYYSQIVNDFQKGDIAEGYSVSREKKESFPLTVTSAQKNPTAFYLCASSPQGANTEAFFGQGTRLTVV.

The rearrangement uses TRBV6-5 and TRBJ2-7; 7 nucleotides align to TRBD2. V shed 3 bases, J shed 2 bases, and the junction held 7 bases outside the gene matches. The germline CDR1 and CDR2 sequences are MNHEY and SVGAGI. The CDR3 loop spans 15 amino acids. CDR3 nucleotide sequence: TGTGCCAGCAGTTATGGCGGGAGTGATGCCTACGAGCAGTACTTC. Amino acids: CASSYGGSDAYEQYF.

V and J are TRBV11-1 and TRBJ1-1; a weak D match, TRBD1 (6 bases). Deletions cut 5 bases from V and 1 base from J, with 17 bases between. The germline V gene has CDR1 SGHAT and CDR2 FQDESV (reference sequence). The CDR3 sequence is 16 residues long. CDR3 loop: CASSPRVRDTNTEAFF. CDR3 nucleotide sequence: TGTGCCAGCAGCCCTAGGGTCCGGGACACGAACACTGAAGCTTTCTTT.

This clone was seen a single time. The rearrangement links TRBV6-1 to TRBJ2-7; no clear D gene. The CDR3 covers 13 residues. Trimming left V 2 bases short and J 3 bases short, with 8 bases between. CDR1 and CDR2 (germline): MNHNS, SASEGT. This chain's CDR3 is CASSEYRGYEQYF. The CDR3 region has the DNA TGTGCCAGCAGTGAATATCGCGGCTACGAGCAGTACTTC.

This chain uses TRBV19 with TRBJ1-5; the match to TRBD1 covers 12 bases. The germline V gene encodes CDR1 LNHDA and CDR2 SQIVND (reference sequence). There are 18 residues in the CDR3. Germline trimming cut 6 bases from V and 1 base from J; bases unmatched to any gene: 10. CDR3 coding DNA: TGTGCCAGTAGACCCGGGACAGGGGGCATCGGAAGCAATCAGCCCCAGCATTTT. Translated, it gives CASRPGTGGIGSNQPQHF.

This clone was detected once. The chain is built from TRBV29-1 and TRBJ2-1; D is possibly TRBD1 (6 bases). Germline V gives CDR1 SQVTM, CDR2 ANQGSEA. Trimming left V 3 bases short and J 3 bases short, with 18 bases between. The CDR3 is made up of 16 amino acids. CDR3 protein: CSVEGPQGSLYNEQFF. The CDR3, as DNA: TGCAGCGTTGAGGGACCACAGGGAAGCCTCTACAATGAGCAGTTCTTC.

This chain joins TRBV4-1 and TRBJ1-1, with D unclear. Trimming took off 1 base at V and 1 base at J, with 10 bases between the two ends. Per germline, CDR1 MGHRA and CDR2 YSYEKL. This CDR3 comprises 15 residues. Here the CDR3 DNA reads TGCGCCAGCAGCCAAGGCCCCGAGGGGAACACTGAAGCTTTCTTT. Translation: CASSQGPEGNTEAFF.

V is TRBV12-3 or TRBV12-4 and J is TRBJ1-5, with a tentative D call TRBD1 (5 bases). V was cut by 7 bases and J by 12 bases, with 16 bases left in between. The CDR3 length is 12 residues. CDR3 nucleotide sequence: TGTGCCAGCACCCAGGGCGGTGGAATCCAGCATTTT. Protein sequence: CASTQGGGIQHF.

J is TRBJ2-1 and V is TRBV6-4; 7 nucleotides align to TRBD2. Germline CDR1 is MRHNA and CDR2 is SNTAGT. The CDR3 loop spans 15 amino acids. V trimming: 2 bases; J trimming: 4 bases; junction bases outside the gene matches: 5. The CDR3 DNA reads as TGTGCCAGCAGTGACAGGAGCGGGGAGTACAATGAGCAGTTCTTC. It codes for CASSDRSGEYNEQFF.

V is TRBV7-3 and J is TRBJ1-1; 10 nucleotides line up with TRBD1. The CDR3 has 14 residues. The V segment lost 6 bases and the J segment 5 bases; nucleotides outside the gene matches: 6. In germline, CDR1 is SGHTA, CDR2 FQGTGA. In DNA form, the CDR3 reads TGTGCCAGCAGGTTAGGGACAGGGGCGACTGAAGCTTTCTTT. This sequence encodes CASRLGTGATEAFF. Complete variable domain (other parts from reference TRBV7-3 and TRBJ1-1): GAGVSQTPSNKVTEKGKYVELRCDPISGHTALYWYRQSLGQGPEFLIYFQGTGAADDSGLPNDRFFAVRPEGSVSTLKIQRTERGDSAVYLCASRLGTGATEAFFGQGTRLTVV.

CDR3 in amino acids: CASSIQGPPYEQYF. The CDR3 nucleotides read TGTGCCAGCAGCATCCAGGGGCCCCCTTACGAGCAGTACTTC. The rearrangement joins TRBV5-4 to TRBJ2-7; D might be TRBD1 (6 bases). The length of the CDR3 is 14 residues. With 4 bases removed from V and 4 bases from J, the gap between germline ends came to 15 bases. Germline assignment: CDR1 SGHNT and CDR2 YYREEE (reference sequence). Together with reference TRBV5-4 and TRBJ2-7, the CDR3 gives the full variable domain: ETGVTQSPTHLIKTRGQQVTLRCSSQSGHNTVSWYQQALGQGPQFIFQYYREEENGRGNFPPRFSGLQFPNYSSELNVNALELDDSALYLCASSIQGPPYEQYFGPGTRLTVT.